The following is a TCR beta chain sequence with its context. Its specificity is not known. This sample was taken from a study of cytomegalovirus exposure and HLA in healthy donors. Study-wide results and caveats: The authors listed 164 TCR beta chains as cytomegalovirus-associated.

The PCR employed 60 Vbeta primers together with 13 Jbeta primers. Original analysis: Per a later analysis, the number of unique TCR beta chains was approximately 80 million, of which 9 million to 12 million were shared. Some clones are missing from TCRdb's copy, which holds only in-frame ones; the method was immunoSEQ multiplex PCR. V, J and clone size were drawn from that table, and D and trimming were deduced from the DNA. The sample carries roughly 280,000 clones, around two thirds recorded once. The source is a female donor in good health and CMV-seronegative. The sample consisted of PBMCs.

CDR3 bases: TGCGCCAGCAGCTTGGGGACAAAATCTTACAACGAGCAGTACTTC. Translated, it gives CASSLGTKSYNEQYF. The chain uses TRBV5-1 and TRBJ2-5; D possibly corresponds to TRBD1 (5 bases). The J call could be wrong; TRBJ2-7 is a better fit for the DNA end. This CDR3 is 15 amino acids long. From germline, CDR1 is SGHRS and CDR2 YFSETQ.